This TCR beta chain originates from a study of OX40 agonist ivuxolimab in advanced cancers. The study, taken as a whole, reports: In general, CD8+ T cells held more expanded clones than CD4+ did, on average.

V was pared by 2 bases and J by 2 bases, with 6 bases between. CDR3 length equals 14 residues. From germline, CDR1 is MNHNY and CDR2 SVGAGI (reference sequence). Data came from immunoSEQ multiplex PCR; TCRdb stores just in-frame clones and leaves some out. The table includes approximately 77,000 clones, around 93% detected once. A note on this clone: Its antigen is undetermined.

The sample was CD4+ or CD8+ T cells sorted from blood, taken in a trial of the OX40 agonist ivuxolimab. V usage is TRBV6-6 and J usage is TRBJ1-4; D perhaps matches TRBD1 (6 bases). This clonotype was obtained from an adult with an advanced solid tumor such as melanoma, head and neck, liver or kidney cancer. Here the CDR3 reads CASSYRGTNEKLFF. The CDR3 coding sequence is TGTGCCAGCAGTTACAGGGGGACTAATGAAAAACTGTTTTTT.